Below, 9 T cell receptor beta chains from the same sample are listed, as sequenced in a study of T cell repertoires in cytomegalovirus infection. TCRdb re-called the reads through MiXCR, storing one row per CDR3 protein. The data contain more than 400,000 distinct CDR3 sequences, about 30% of them singletons. The sequencing input was PBMCs. The receptors come from a human donor in good health (CMV status not recorded). Some clones in this sample may be carry-over from other donors' samples.

The sample holds a few counts of this clonotype. The CDR3 DNA reads TGTGCCACCAGTGATCACACAGGAAGAAGCACAGATACGCAGTATTTT. Residues: CATSDHTGRSTDTQYF. The rearrangement joins TRBV24-1 to TRBJ2-3; perhaps TRBD1 as D (5 bases). V lost 3 bases, J lost 0 bases, and 12 bases lay in between. There are 16 residues in the CDR3. Germline CDR1 reads KGHDR; CDR2 reads SFDVKD.

The table lists this clonotype with a few counts. The CDR3 region has the DNA TGTGCCAGCAGTTATGGGACTAGCCTTGGCAATGAGCAGTTCTTC. Protein: CASSYGTSLGNEQFF. The chain couples TRBV6-6 to TRBJ2-1, with TRBD2 matching over 9 bases. V gave up 3 bases and J gave up 6 bases; unmatched junction bases: 6. In germline, CDR1 is MNHNY, CDR2 SVGAGI (reference sequence). The CDR3 extends over 15 amino acids.

The chain employs TRBV7-9 and TRBJ1-3; no clear D. V lost 5 bases to trimming and J lost 0 bases, with 17 bases between them. Germline-derived CDR1 and CDR2 are SEHNR and FQNEAQ (reference sequence). The CDR3 extends over 17 amino acids. The CDR3 loop reads CASSPPPGGLSGNTIYF. The CDR3 DNA sequence: TGTGCCAGCAGCCCTCCCCCGGGAGGCCTCTCTGGAAACACCATATATTTT.

This clonotype was recorded a few times. The chain has TRBV11-3 and TRBJ2-1, with D possibly being TRBD2 (6 bases). V was shortened by 3 bases and J by 8 bases, with 17 bases between the two germline ends. The length of the CDR3 is 15 residues. Germline V CDR1 and CDR2: SGHNT, YENEEA. The CDR3 DNA reads TGTGCCAGCAGCTTTTGGCGTGCGGGGCCGGATGAGCAGTTCTTC. This encodes CASSFWRAGPDEQFF.

The chain recombines TRBV29-1 with TRBJ2-5; 7 nucleotides agree with TRBD1. With V trimmed by 7 bases and J by 4 bases, 6 bases remained unmatched. From germline, CDR1 is SQVTM and CDR2 ANQGSEA. The CDR3 totals 12 residues. The CDR3 reads CSARQGRETQYF. The DNA of the CDR3 is TGCAGCGCCCGACAGGGACGAGAGACCCAGTACTTC. The entire variable domain, with the rest obtained from reference TRBV29-1 and TRBJ2-5, is as follows: SAVISQKPSRDICQRGTSLTIQCQVDSQVTMMFWYRQQPGQSLTLIATANQGSEATYESGFVIDKFPISRPNLTFSTLTVSNMSPEDSSIYLCSARQGRETQYFGPGTRLLVL.

The gene calls are TRBV5-1 and TRBJ1-4, with TRBD1 matching over 8 bases. This CDR3 has 17 residues. Trimming at V came to 3 bases and at J to 0 bases, leaving 7 bases not matched to a gene. The V gene's germline CDR1 is SGHRS and CDR2 YFSETQ. The DNA for the CDR3 is TGCGCCAGCAGCTATACCAGGGGGCGGTCAACTAATGAAAAACTGTTTTTT. It codes for CASSYTRGRSTNEKLFF.

J is TRBJ2-7 and V is TRBV28; 8 bases agree with TRBD1. Germline CDR1 and CDR2: MDHEN and SYDVKM. This CDR3 comprises 14 residues. The V segment lost 7 bases and the J segment 7 bases; nucleotides outside the gene matches: 12. CDR3 nucleotides: TGTGCCAGCACTCCAGGGGGCGAGGGCCTTGAGCAGTACTTC. As protein: CASTPGGEGLEQYF.

The V and J genes are TRBV20-1 and TRBJ2-7, with D possibly matching TRBD1 (6 bases). CDR1 and CDR2 (germline): DFQATT, SNEGSKA (reference sequence). CDR3 length: 16 amino acids. V dropped 3 bases and J dropped 2 bases, with 20 bases sitting between them. The CDR3 region has the DNA TGCAGTGCTAGGCTTCCGGACAGAAGGGCCACCTACGAGCAGTACTTC. This sequence encodes CSARLPDRRATYEQYF.

This clonotype has just a few counts. This rearrangement joins TRBV6-1 to TRBJ1-2; 9 bases line up with TRBD1. The CDR3 is 17 residues long. Germline V gene lookup returns CDR1 MNHNS and CDR2 SASEGT. With 4 bases clipped from V and 6 bases from J, the junction kept 15 bases outside the gene matches. DNA for the CDR3: TGTGCCAGCAGTGCGAGGTTCTGGGACAGGGTCTCTGATGGCTACACCTTC. This encodes CASSARFWDRVSDGYTF.